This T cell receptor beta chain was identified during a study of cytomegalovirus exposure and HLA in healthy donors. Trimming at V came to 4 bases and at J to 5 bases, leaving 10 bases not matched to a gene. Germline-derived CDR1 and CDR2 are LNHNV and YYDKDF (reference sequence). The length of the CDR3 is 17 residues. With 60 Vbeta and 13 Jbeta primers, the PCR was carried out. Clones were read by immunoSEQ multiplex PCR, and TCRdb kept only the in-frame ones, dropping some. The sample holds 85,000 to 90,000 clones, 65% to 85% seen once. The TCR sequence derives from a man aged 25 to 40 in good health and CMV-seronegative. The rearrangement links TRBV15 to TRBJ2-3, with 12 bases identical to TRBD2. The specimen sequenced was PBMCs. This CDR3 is CATSKSMTSGGGDTQYF. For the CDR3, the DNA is TGTGCCACCAGCAAGTCGATGACTAGCGGGGGAGGAGATACGCAGTATTTT.